This T cell receptor beta chain was sequenced in a study of T cells in Graves' hyperthyroidism and ophthalmopathy. Turning to the study itself: Peripheral blood was taken when the disease was first diagnosed, before any treatment began. Study results and limitations: Ophthalmopathy prediction by the model preceded onset by a median about 6 months. Blood shared most expanded thyroid clonotypes above 0.001.

Trimming took off 1 base at V and 8 bases at J, with 5 bases between the two ends. CDR3 length: 11 amino acids. Germline lookup yields CDR1 SEHNR and CDR2 FQNEAQ (reference sequence). This clonotype was found many times. Antigen: not known. Fresh 10 ml peripheral blood yielded PBMCs. Template material for amplifying TCR beta CDR3 regions consisted of RNA transcripts. RT-PCR in the first round (using the HTBI primer set) targeted the TCR CDR3. TCRdb re-called the multiplex PCR reads with MiXCR, one entry per CDR3 protein. The sample has hundreds of thousands of distinct CDR3 sequences; roughly a third are singletons.

This clonotype was sampled from a woman aged 40 to 55 with Graves' hyperthyroidism. The sample taken for sequencing was blood. This chain uses TRBV7-9 with TRBJ1-2; D unresolved. As DNA, the CDR3 is TGTGCCAGCAGCTTAGGTCAAGGCTACACCTTC. It yields the protein CASSLGQGYTF.